The 6 T cell receptor beta chains below were found in one sample sequenced in a study of CD8+ T cells in alopecia areata. Reverse transcribed after extraction, RNA yielded cDNA as the sequencing template. The method was immunoSEQ multiplex PCR; TCRdb's version includes in-frame clones alone and lacks a portion of them. Of 150,000 to 200,000 clones in the sample, about 71% were seen once. Regarding treatment: oral pan-JAK inhibitor, 5-10 mg twice daily. The sample in question was CD4+ T cells sorted from blood, obtained at week 4, from a patient treated with tofacitinib. Receptor source: a human donor with alopecia areata.

The DNA for the CDR3 is TGCGCCAGCAGGCCGCGGACAGGGGGCGACGGCTATGGCTACACCTTC. It is translated as CASRPRTGGDGYGYTF. The V gene is TRBV4-3, the J gene TRBJ1-2, with 11 bases aligning to TRBD1. The CDR3 has 16 amino acids. J gave up 4 bases and V 6 bases, and 10 bases lay outside the gene matches. CDR1 is LGHNA and CDR2 is YSLEER in the germline V gene.

The CDR3 bases are TGTGCCAGCAGCCGAGGGACAGCAAGCAATCAGCCCCAGCATTTT. This encodes CASSRGTASNQPQHF. The chain has TRBV2 and TRBJ1-5; 7 bases are shared with TRBD1. Germline CDR1 SNHLY, CDR2 FYNNEI. The CDR3 extends over 15 amino acids. The V segment lost 6 bases and the J segment 1 base; nucleotides outside the gene matches: 6.

This clone was seen just once. The gene calls are TRBV30 and TRBJ1-4; D gene unclear. V was clipped by 5 bases and J by 10 bases, with 11 bases between them. Germline V gene lookup returns CDR1 GTSNPN and CDR2 SVGIG (reference sequence). The CDR3 spans 11 residues. The CDR3: CAWAQVGKLFF. CDR3 bases: TGTGCCTGGGCCCAGGTGGGAAAACTGTTTTTT.

The chain carries TRBV2 and TRBJ2-5; TRBD2 matches at 11 bases. Germline loops: CDR1 SNHLY, CDR2 FYNNEI. Trimming removed 10 bases from V and 5 bases from J; junction bases left unmatched: 6. The length of the CDR3 is 13 residues. CDR3 in amino acids: CAKTSGGEETQYF. CDR3 DNA: TGTGCCAAAACTAGCGGGGGAGAGGAGACCCAGTACTTC.

J is TRBJ2-7 and V is TRBV23-1; 11 nucleotides agree with TRBD2. TRBV23-1 qualifies as an ORF whose function is uncertain. The V gene end was trimmed by 10 bases and the J gene end by 1 base; junction bases not matched to a gene: 18. The CDR3 runs 18 residues. The CDR3 DNA is TGCGCCAACGAGCAGACACAGCCGGGACTAGCGGTGTCCTACGAGCAGTACTTC. Amino acid sequence: CANEQTQPGLAVSYEQYF.

The chain has TRBV19 and TRBJ2-3; unclear D gene. V dropped 6 bases and J dropped 2 bases, with 9 bases sitting between them. The CDR3 consists of 13 residues. In germline, CDR1 is LNHDA, CDR2 SQIVND (reference sequence). CDR3 in amino acids: CASRSVNTDTQYF. DNA for the CDR3: TGTGCCAGTAGGAGCGTGAACACAGATACGCAGTATTTT.